This passage covers 20 T cell receptor beta chains from one sample sequenced in a study of OX40 agonist ivuxolimab in advanced cancers. TCRdb's table, derived via immunoSEQ multiplex PCR, lists solely in-frame clones and lacks some. The sample shows approximately 70,000 clones, more than 70% of them seen only once. Here the sequenced sample was CD4+ or CD8+ T cells sorted from blood, taken in a trial of the OX40 agonist ivuxolimab. The receptors here all came from an adult with an advanced solid tumor such as melanoma, head and neck, liver or kidney cancer.

The V and J genes are TRBV30 and TRBJ2-1; D might be TRBD2 (6 bases). Germline lookup yields CDR1 GTSNPN and CDR2 SVGIG (reference sequence). V was trimmed by 8 bases and J by 6 bases, leaving 11 bases between them. The CDR3 is 11 amino acids. The CDR3 sequence: CARGTRNEQFF. CDR3 DNA: TGTGCCCGCGGGACGCGCAATGAGCAGTTCTTC.

The rearrangement links TRBV5-4 to TRBJ2-1; tentative D call: TRBD1 (6 bases). There are 15 residues in the CDR3. The V and J ends lost 1 base and 4 bases respectively, with 12 bases between them. Per the germline V gene, CDR1 is SGHNT and CDR2 is YYREEE (reference sequence). CDR3 amino acids: CASSLTSGQYNEQFF. The CDR3 nucleotides read TGTGCCAGCAGCTTGACCTCAGGACAGTACAATGAGCAGTTCTTC.

The rearrangement links TRBV7-8 to TRBJ2-3; maybe TRBD2 (6 bases). CDR1 and CDR2 (germline): SGHVS, FQNEAQ. This CDR3 region has 15 residues. The germline V and J ends were trimmed by 7 bases and 0 bases, with 14 bases remaining between them. The CDR3 region has the DNA TGTGCCAGCACCCTAGTGGCGGGGAGCACAGATACGCAGTATTTT. Its translation is CASTLVAGSTDTQYF. Filled out from reference TRBV7-8 and TRBJ2-3, the complete variable domain reads GAGVSQSPRYKVAKRGQDVALRCDPISGHVSLFWYQQALGQGPEFLTYFQNEAQLDKSGLPSDRFFAERPEGSVSTLKIQRTQQEDSAVYLCASTLVAGSTDTQYFGPGTRLTVL.

V is TRBV6-6 and J is TRBJ1-2; a possible D gene is TRBD1 (6 bases). Deletions cut 5 bases from V and 3 bases from J, with 16 bases between. Germline V lookup: CDR1 MNHNY, CDR2 SVGAGI (reference sequence). The CDR3 has 15 residues. The CDR3 sequence is CASSPVVGADYGYTF. The CDR3 coding sequence is TGTGCCAGCAGTCCAGTTGTGGGGGCCGACTATGGCTACACCTTC.

The chain recombines TRBV30 with TRBJ1-1, with D perhaps matching TRBD1 (5 bases). The V gene's germline CDR1 is GTSNPN and CDR2 SVGIG (reference sequence). The CDR3 runs 13 residues. The V end was cut by 3 bases, the J end by 1 base, with 9 bases between. CDR3 DNA sequence: TGTGCCTGGAGGGAGGGGAGGAACACTGAAGCTTTCTTT. It specifies CAWREGRNTEAFF.

The genes are TRBV5-1 and TRBJ1-4; 8 bases agree with TRBD1. The germline CDR1 and CDR2 sequences are SGHRS and YFSETQ. The CDR3 covers 16 residues. After removal of 0 bases from V and 7 bases from J, the junction contained 8 bases not matched to a gene. Here the CDR3 DNA reads TGCGCCAGCAGCTTGGAGGATCCCGGGACAGGTGAAAAACTGTTTTTT. It encodes CASSLEDPGTGEKLFF.

The V call is TRBV7-2, the J call TRBJ1-5; D call uncertain. V was shortened by 5 bases and J by 0 bases, with 11 bases between the two germline ends. CDR3 length: 15 amino acids. Germline V CDR1 and CDR2: SGHTA, FQGNSA. CDR3 sequence (DNA): TGTGCCAGCAGCCAAAAGGGCCGTAGCAATCAGCCCCAGCATTTT. Its translation: CASSQKGRSNQPQHF.

This rearrangement joins TRBV30 to TRBJ2-1; 11 nucleotides agree with TRBD2. The CDR3 is 16 amino acids. Germline loops: CDR1 GTSNPN, CDR2 SVGIG (reference sequence). Trimming took 2 bases from V and 5 from J; bases not matched to a gene: 8. The CDR3 DNA reads as TGTGCCTGGAGTACCACCGGGACTAGCGGTGACAATGAGCAGTTCTTC. Protein sequence: CAWSTTGTSGDNEQFF.

V gene TRBV2 combines with J gene TRBJ1-4; D perhaps matches TRBD1 (6 bases). The germline CDR1 and CDR2 sequences are SNHLY and FYNNEI. The CDR3 length is 14 residues. V lost 3 bases, J lost 4 bases, and 9 bases lay in between. DNA of the CDR3: TGTGCCAGCAGTGAGGGGGGCCTTAATGAAAAACTGTTTTTT. Translated: CASSEGGLNEKLFF.

The chain uses TRBV5-4 and TRBJ2-3, with 10 positions matching TRBD2. After removal of 6 bases from V and 2 bases from J, the junction contained 6 bases not matched to a gene. The CDR3 is made up of 15 amino acids. CDR1 is SGHNT and CDR2 is YYREEE in the germline V gene (reference sequence). The CDR3 DNA sequence: TGTGCCAGCAAGTCCGGGACTAGCGACACAGATACGCAGTATTTT. Translation gives CASKSGTSDTDTQYF. The whole variable domain, remainder taken from reference TRBV5-4 and TRBJ2-3, is ETGVTQSPTHLIKTRGQQVTLRCSSQSGHNTVSWYQQALGQGPQFIFQYYREEENGRGNFPPRFSGLQFPNYSSELNVNALELDDSALYLCASKSGTSDTDTQYFGPGTRLTVL.

This clone was counted once. The chain uses TRBV5-1 and TRBJ1-4; TRBD1 agrees at 9 bases. Trimming took 4 bases from V and 2 from J; bases not matched to a gene: 6. Germline V CDR1 and CDR2: SGHRS, YFSETQ. The CDR3 runs 16 residues. CDR3 nucleotide sequence: TGCGCCAGCAGCCCTGGGACAGGGTCTACTAATGAAAAACTGTTTTTT. Translating it yields CASSPGTGSTNEKLFF.

The CDR3 DNA sequence: TGTGCCAGCAGCCCAAAAACAGGGGGCGGGAACACTGAAGCTTTCTTT. It translates to CASSPKTGGGNTEAFF. The chain has TRBV5-8 and TRBJ1-1; TRBD1 aligns across 9 bases. CDR1 is SGHTS, CDR2 YDEGEE, per germline. J gave up 1 base and V 4 bases, and 8 bases lay outside the gene matches. This CDR3 has 16 amino acids.

In regard to this clone: The junction departs from the called germline gene at one end, perhaps through a read error. The chain employs TRBV5-3 and TRBJ2-5; D remains unclear. TRBV5-3 carries the ORF label, with uncertain function. CDR3 length equals 12 residues. This chain's CDR3 is CASSLVGETQYF. As DNA, the CDR3 is TGTGCCAGCAGCTTAGTTGGGGAGACCCAGTACTTC.

The chain couples TRBV5-1 to TRBJ1-1, with a possible D match to TRBD1 (6 bases). CDR3 length equals 11 residues. CDR1 is SGHRS, CDR2 YFSETQ, per germline. Trimming removed 2 bases at V and 7 bases at J, with 6 bases between. CDR3 amino acids: CASSLQGEAFF. The CDR3 DNA follows: TGCGCCAGCAGCTTACAGGGTGAAGCTTTCTTT.

The chain is built from TRBV19 and TRBJ1-4, with 10 bases matching TRBD1. CDR3 length: 19 residues. V gave up 5 bases and J gave up 1 base; unmatched junction bases: 13. CDR1 is LNHDA, CDR2 SQIVND, per germline (reference sequence). The CDR3: CASSDYQDRDRGTNEKLFF. The CDR3 DNA follows: TGTGCCAGTAGTGATTACCAAGACCGGGACAGGGGAACTAATGAAAAACTGTTTTTT.

The chain couples TRBV5-6 to TRBJ2-5; D call uncertain. Per germline, CDR1 SGHDT and CDR2 YYEEEE. Trimming stripped 2 bases from V and 4 bases from J, with 6 bases between. The CDR3 runs to 12 residues. The CDR3 DNA is TGTGCCAGCAGCTTTTCGGTAGAGACCCAGTACTTC. Its protein is CASSFSVETQYF.

The rearrangement uses TRBV2 and TRBJ2-2; TRBD1 matches at 7 bases. The ends lost 5 bases at V and 5 bases at J; junction bases unmatched: 2. Germline V CDR1 and CDR2: SNHLY, FYNNEI. CDR3 size: 13 residues. CDR3 sequence: CASSYRGTGELFF. The CDR3 coding sequence is TGTGCCAGCAGTTACAGGGGAACCGGGGAGCTGTTTTTT.

This clone was recorded only once. The chain combines TRBV11-3 with TRBJ1-1; maybe TRBD1 (5 bases). Germline CDR1 and CDR2: SGHNT and YENEEA. V lost 3 bases and J 6 bases, leaving 11 bases between the germline ends. This CDR3 has 13 residues. CDR3 loop: CASSFAGKAEAFF. The CDR3 nucleotides are TGTGCCAGCAGCTTCGCAGGGAAGGCTGAAGCTTTCTTT.

CDR3 bases: TGTGCCTGGAGGCTTCCTAGCACAGATACGCAGTATTTT. This gives the protein CAWRLPSTDTQYF. The chain couples TRBV30 to TRBJ2-3; D uncertain. The V and J ends lost 3 bases and 0 bases respectively, with 7 bases between them. The CDR3 consists of 13 residues. CDR1 and CDR2 (germline): GTSNPN, SVGIG (reference sequence).

This rearrangement joins TRBV7-2 to TRBJ2-7; 9 nucleotides match TRBD1. CDR1 is SGHTA and CDR2 is FQGNSA in the germline V gene. The CDR3 extends over 14 amino acids. V trimming: 4 bases; J trimming: 3 bases; junction bases outside the gene matches: 4. The CDR3 here is CASSSTGQGYEQYF. CDR3 DNA: TGTGCCAGCAGCTCTACGGGACAGGGCTACGAGCAGTACTTC.